The 7 T cell receptor beta chains given below trace back to one sample, sequenced in a study of shared clonotypes between healthy human individuals. TCRdb keeps only in-frame clones here, not all; method: immunoSEQ multiplex PCR. The sample has just over 2,000,000 clones, roughly 94% seen once; the top ten hold 0.1% to 0.15%. The sequencing input was naive CD4+ T cells sorted from blood. Documented subset: CD45RA+ positively selected. These receptors were collected from a man aged 18 to 29 in good health.

The gene calls are TRBV29-1 and TRBJ2-1, with D unresolved. V was cut by 6 bases and J by 6 bases, with 15 bases left in between. The germline V gene encodes CDR1 SQVTM and CDR2 ANQGSEA. The CDR3 extends over 13 amino acids. The CDR3 nucleotides are TGCAGCGTGCAAGCCGACCTGAGCAATGAGCAGTTCTTC. It codes for CSVQADLSNEQFF.

This chain joins TRBV5-5 and TRBJ1-1, with 8 bases fitting TRBD1. Trimming removed 4 bases from V and 0 bases from J; junction bases left unmatched: 5. Germline loops: CDR1 SGHKS, CDR2 YYEKEE (reference sequence). The CDR3 has 15 amino acids. The CDR3 coding sequence is TGTGCCAGCAGCCCACAGGGGGGATTGAACACTGAAGCTTTCTTT. Amino acid sequence: CASSPQGGLNTEAFF.

CDR3 in amino acids: CAWMAGGGGYTF. Written as DNA, the CDR3 is TGTGCCTGGATGGCGGGTGGGGGTGGCTACACCTTC. The chain combines TRBV30 with TRBJ1-2; perhaps TRBD1 as D (5 bases). V was cut by 4 bases and J by 7 bases, with 13 bases left in between. This CDR3 spans 12 amino acids. CDR1 and CDR2 (germline): GTSNPN, SVGIG (reference sequence).

The genes are TRBV28 and TRBJ1-1; 9 positions agree with TRBD1. From germline, CDR1 is MDHEN and CDR2 SYDVKM. Unmatched junction bases numbered 7, after V lost 6 bases and J lost 5 bases. CDR3 length: 14 amino acids. The CDR3 DNA reads as TGTGCCAGCAGGTACAGGGGGCGCTGGACTGAAGCTTTCTTT. This codes for CASRYRGRWTEAFF.

Concerning this clone: The sample holds other DNA sequences that translate to the same CDR3. The chain uses TRBV2 and TRBJ2-7; D is perhaps TRBD1 or TRBD2 (5 bases each). Germline CDR1 reads SNHLY; CDR2 reads FYNNEI. The CDR3 totals 14 residues. Trimming took 4 bases from V and 2 from J, leaving 12 bases between them. CDR3: CASSVGTSPYEQYF. The CDR3 DNA is TGTGCCAGCAGTGTCGGGACCAGCCCCTACGAGCAGTACTTC.

The chain is built from TRBV5-1 and TRBJ2-5, with TRBD1 matching 7 bases. Germline CDR1 SGHRS, CDR2 YFSETQ. J was trimmed by 1 base and V by 3 bases; bases with no gene match: 3. CDR3 length equals 14 residues. DNA for the CDR3: TGCGCCAGCAGCTCAGGACAGGTCCAAGAGACCCAGTACTTC. This codes for CASSSGQVQETQYF.

The rearrangement joins TRBV29-1 to TRBJ2-7; tentatively, D is TRBD1 or TRBD2 (5 bases each). The CDR3 totals 12 residues. Germline V gene lookup returns CDR1 SQVTM and CDR2 ANQGSEA. With 6 bases removed from V and 2 bases from J, the gap between germline ends came to 11 bases. The CDR3 bases are TGCAGCGTCGCCGGGACGACCTACGAGCAGTACTTC. It specifies CSVAGTTYEQYF.